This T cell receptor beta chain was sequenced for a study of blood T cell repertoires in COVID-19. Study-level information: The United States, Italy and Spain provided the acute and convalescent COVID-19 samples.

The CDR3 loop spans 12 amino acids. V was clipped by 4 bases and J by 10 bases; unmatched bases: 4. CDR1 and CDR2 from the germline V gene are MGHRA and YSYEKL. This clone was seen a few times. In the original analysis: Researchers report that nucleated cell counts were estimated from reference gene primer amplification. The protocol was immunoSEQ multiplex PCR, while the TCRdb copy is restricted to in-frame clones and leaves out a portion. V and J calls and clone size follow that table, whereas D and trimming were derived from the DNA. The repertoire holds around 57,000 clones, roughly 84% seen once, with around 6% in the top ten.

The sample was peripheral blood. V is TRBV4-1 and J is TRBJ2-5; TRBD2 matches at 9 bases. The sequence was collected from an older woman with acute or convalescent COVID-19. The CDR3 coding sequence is TGCGCCAGCAGCCTAGCGGGGGCGGGCCAGTACTTC. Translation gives CASSLAGAGQYF.